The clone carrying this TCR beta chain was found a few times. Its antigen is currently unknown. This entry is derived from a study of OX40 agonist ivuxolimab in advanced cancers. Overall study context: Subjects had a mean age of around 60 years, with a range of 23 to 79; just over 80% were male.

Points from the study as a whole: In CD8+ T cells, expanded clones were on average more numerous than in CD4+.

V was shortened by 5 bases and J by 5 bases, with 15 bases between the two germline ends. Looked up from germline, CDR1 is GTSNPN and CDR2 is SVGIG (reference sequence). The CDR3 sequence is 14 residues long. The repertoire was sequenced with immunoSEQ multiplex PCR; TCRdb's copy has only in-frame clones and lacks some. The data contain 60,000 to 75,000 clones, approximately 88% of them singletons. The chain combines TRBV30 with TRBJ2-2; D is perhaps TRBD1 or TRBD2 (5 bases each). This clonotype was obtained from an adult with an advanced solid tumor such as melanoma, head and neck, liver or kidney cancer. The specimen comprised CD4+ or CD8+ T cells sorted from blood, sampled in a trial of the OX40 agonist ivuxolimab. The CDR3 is CAWQRGRETGELFF. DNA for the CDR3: TGTGCCTGGCAAAGGGGCAGGGAGACCGGGGAGCTGTTTTTT.